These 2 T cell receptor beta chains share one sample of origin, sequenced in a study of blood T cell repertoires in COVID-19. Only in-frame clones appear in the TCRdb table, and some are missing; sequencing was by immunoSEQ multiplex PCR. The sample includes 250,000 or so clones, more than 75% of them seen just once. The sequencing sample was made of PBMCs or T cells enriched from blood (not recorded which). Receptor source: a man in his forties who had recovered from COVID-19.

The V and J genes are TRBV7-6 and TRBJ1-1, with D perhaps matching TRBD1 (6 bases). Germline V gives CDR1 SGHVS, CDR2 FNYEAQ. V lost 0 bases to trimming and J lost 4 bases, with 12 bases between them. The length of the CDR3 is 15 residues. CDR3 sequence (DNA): TGTGCCAGCAGCTTAGCGGGCAGGGGAAGCACTGAAGCTTTCTTT. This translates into CASSLAGRGSTEAFF.

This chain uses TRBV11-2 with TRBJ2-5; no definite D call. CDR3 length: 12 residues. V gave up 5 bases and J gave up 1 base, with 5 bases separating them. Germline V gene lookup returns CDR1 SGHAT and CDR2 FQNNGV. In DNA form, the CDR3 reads TGTGCCAGCAGCAGGAGCCAAGAGACCCAGTACTTC. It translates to CASSRSQETQYF.